This T cell receptor (beta chain) was obtained from a study of HIV-infected patients and healthy controls. This clonotype came up many times. TCRdb re-analysed the 5' RACE reads in MiXCR, keeping a single row per CDR3 protein. The data contain around 67,000 distinct CDR3 sequences, about 17% of them singletons. Germline loops: CDR1 SGHRS, CDR2 YFSETQ. V gave up 2 bases and J gave up 3 bases; unmatched junction bases: 8. The CDR3 extends over 16 amino acids. The chain uses TRBV5-1 and TRBJ2-1; 7 bases map to TRBD1. The sequence was obtained from a human donor in good health. Sequencing was performed on CD4+ T cells from blood. CDR3 in DNA: TGCGCCAGCAGCTTTCCCTCCCGACAGGGCTACAATGAGCAGTTCTTC. The encoded protein is CASSFPSRQGYNEQFF.